The T cell receptor (beta chain) described here comes from a study of T cell responses to AZD1222 COVID-19 vaccine. Study outcomes and limitations: Of spike-specific TCRs, nearly half reportedly target regions left unmutated in variants. Repertoire sampling happened only post peak T cell response. CD4 TCRs linked to vaccination spanned spike, dominating at 160-218 and 743-854.

This CDR3 contains 13 residues. CDR1 and CDR2 (germline): SGHAT, FQNNGV. V was clipped by 1 base and J by 2 bases, with 5 bases between them. The repertoire was sequenced with immunoSEQ multiplex PCR; TCRdb's copy has only in-frame clones and lacks some. The table includes about 120,000 clones, roughly 87% detected once. Turning to this clone: Its antigen is not identified.

The sequence came from an adult in good health. This chain joins TRBV11-2 and TRBJ1-1, with D unresolved. Sequenced material: peripheral blood, taken on day 0 of MenACWY control vaccination. The CDR3 sequence: CASSLGENTEAFF. The CDR3 DNA reads TGTGCCAGCAGCTTAGGGGAAAACACTGAAGCTTTCTTT.